Below are 24 T cell receptor beta chains sequenced from a single sample in a study of T-cell reconstitution after alpha-beta-depleted transplantation in children. Unique molecular identifiers were incorporated into the prepared TCRbeta library. Each CDR3 protein is one row after TCRdb ran MiXCR on the PCR reads. The table lists about 420,000 distinct CDR3 sequences, about a sixth of them singletons. Sequences were derived from PBMCs, mostly from graft donor cells, sampled 360 days after TCRalphabeta/CD19-depleted stem cell transplant. The receptors were sampled from a boy in the first two years of life who had a stem cell transplant for Wiskott-Aldrich syndrome, so the T cells may come from the graft donor.

This sequence joins TRBV21-1 and TRBJ2-1. TRBV21-1 is deemed a pseudogene. CDR3 length: 13 amino acids. As DNA, the CDR3 is TGTGCCAGCAGCAAAGAGTCTAGCAATGAGCAGTTCTTC. Translated, it gives CASSKESSNEQFF.

The J gene is TRBJ2-3, the V gene TRBV4-1, with a tentative D call TRBD2 (5 bases). The germline CDR1 and CDR2 sequences are MGHRA and YSYEKL. The CDR3 has 17 amino acids. V was shortened by 0 bases and J by 1 base, with 14 bases between the two germline ends. The CDR3 loop reads CASSQDRFKGGTDTQYF. The CDR3 DNA sequence: TGCGCCAGCAGCCAAGATAGATTTAAGGGAGGCACAGATACGCAGTATTTT.

The chain links TRBV5-1 to TRBJ1-4; 8 positions agree with TRBD1. Germline CDR1 is SGHRS and CDR2 is YFSETQ. V shed 2 bases, J shed 6 bases, and the junction held 3 bases outside the gene matches. The CDR3 has 14 amino acids. The CDR3 is CASSFQGADEKLFF. CDR3 DNA: TGCGCCAGCAGCTTCCAGGGGGCGGATGAAAAACTGTTTTTT.

This chain connects TRBV10-3 to TRBJ2-1; D is unclear. V shed 4 bases and J shed 2 bases, with 9 bases lying between them. The CDR3 is 14 residues long. Germline loops: CDR1 ENHRY, CDR2 SYGVKD. CDR3 nucleotides: TGTGCCATCAGTGCGGATCGAACCTACAATGAGCAGTTCTTC. This encodes CAISADRTYNEQFF.

This clonotype showed up just a few times. The chain carries TRBV5-1 and TRBJ2-5; perhaps D is TRBD1 or TRBD2 (6 bases each). The CDR3 runs to 14 residues. Trimming removed 1 base from V and 1 base from J, with 8 bases in between. Germline-derived CDR1 and CDR2 are SGHRS and YFSETQ. The CDR3 nucleotides read TGCGCCAGCAGCTTGTGGGGGGCCCAAGAGACCCAGTACTTC. Amino acid sequence: CASSLWGAQETQYF.

The rearrangement joins TRBV18 to TRBJ2-1, with a tentative D call TRBD2 (6 bases). Germline V lookup: CDR1 KGHSH, CDR2 LQKENI. Trimming pared 1 base from V and 7 bases from J, leaving 17 bases between. This CDR3 comprises 16 residues. The DNA for the CDR3 is TGTGCCAGCTCACCACTGGGGACTGGCTGTTGTAATGAGCAGTTCTTC. This translates into CASSPLGTGCCNEQFF. Full variable domain (outside the CDR3, taken from reference TRBV18 and TRBJ2-1): NAGVMQNPRHLVRRRGQEARLRCSPMKGHSHVYWYRQLPEEGLKFMVYLQKENIIDESGMPKERFSAEFPKEGPSILRIQQVVRGDSAAYFCASSPLGTGCCNEQFFGPGTRLTVL.

The J gene is TRBJ2-7, the V gene TRBV28; TRBD2 is a possible D gene (6 bases). V lost 8 bases and J lost 3, with 11 bases in between. The CDR3 sequence is 12 residues long. Per the germline V gene, CDR1 is MDHEN and CDR2 is SYDVKM. CDR3 loop: CASRRARYEQYF. CDR3 sequence (DNA): TGTGCCAGCCGGAGGGCCCGCTACGAGCAGTACTTC.

This clonotype was observed a few times. The gene calls are TRBV7-8 and TRBJ2-7; D remains unclear. The CDR3 runs 14 residues. Germline V CDR1 and CDR2: SGHVS, FQNEAQ. Trimming removed 1 base at V and 4 bases at J, with 11 bases between. CDR3 amino acids: CASSLVHKFYEQYF. In DNA, the CDR3 is TGTGCCAGCAGCTTAGTTCACAAATTTTACGAGCAGTACTTC.

The gene calls are TRBV11-2 and TRBJ2-1; tentatively, D is TRBD2 (9 bases). The germline gives CDR1 SGHAT, CDR2 FQNNGV. The CDR3 has 17 amino acids. Trimming took off 5 bases at V and 6 bases at J, with 23 bases between the two ends. The CDR3 nucleotides read TGTGCCAGCAGCCCAGGGGGCCCGGGACTAGCAAGCAATGAGCAGTTCTTC. This encodes CASSPGGPGLASNEQFF. The variable domain in full, completed from reference TRBV11-2 and TRBJ2-1, reads EAGVAQSPRYKIIEKRQSVAFWCNPISGHATLYWYQQILGQGPKLLIQFQNNGVVDDSQLPKDRFSAERLKGVDSTLKIQPAKLEDSAVYLCASSPGGPGLASNEQFFGPGTRLTVL.

The J gene is TRBJ2-7, the V gene TRBV4-1; perhaps TRBD2 as D (6 bases). V was shortened by 2 bases and J by 5 bases, with 16 bases between the two germline ends. The germline V gene has CDR1 MGHRA and CDR2 YSYEKL. There are 15 residues in the CDR3. The CDR3 DNA reads as TGCGCCAGCAGCCAATTCCGGGGGAGTAGAGACGAGCAGTACTTC. Encoded protein: CASSQFRGSRDEQYF.

This clonotype has just a few counts. The chain joins TRBV12-3 or TRBV12-4 to TRBJ2-7; the match to TRBD2 covers 10 bases. J lost 13 bases, V lost 0 bases, and 15 bases had no gene match. The CDR3 covers 16 residues. DNA for the CDR3: TGTGCCAGCAGTTTAGCGCCCGGGACTAGCGCACATAACTCTTACTTC. This gives the protein CASSLAPGTSAHNSYF.

J is TRBJ1-1 and V is TRBV25-1; TRBD1 aligns across 9 bases. J was trimmed by 5 bases and V by 5 bases; bases with no gene match: 9. Germline CDR1 reads MGHDK; CDR2 reads SYGVNS. The CDR3 totals 15 residues. The CDR3, as DNA: TGTGCCAGCAGTATACAGGGACAGGGTAAAACTGAAGCTTTCTTT. It codes for CASSIQGQGKTEAFF.

This clonotype was found a few times. This rearrangement joins TRBV5-1 to TRBJ2-2; tentatively, D is TRBD1 (6 bases). Germline lookup yields CDR1 SGHRS and CDR2 YFSETQ. The CDR3 is 15 amino acids. The V and J ends lost 5 bases and 6 bases respectively, with 17 bases between them. CDR3 loop: CASRLSTGSAGELFF. The CDR3 region has the DNA TGCGCCAGCAGACTTTCAACAGGGAGCGCCGGGGAGCTGTTTTTT.

This clonotype was observed a handful of times. V and J are TRBV11-2 and TRBJ2-7; 8 bases are a match to TRBD2. Germline V CDR1 and CDR2: SGHAT, FQNNGV. V trimming: 4 bases; J trimming: 5 bases; junction bases outside the gene matches: 10. The CDR3 has 15 residues. DNA for the CDR3: TGTGCCAGCAGCTCCGGGAGACTAGCGTTCCACGAGCAGTACTTC. Its translation is CASSSGRLAFHEQYF.

This rearrangement joins TRBV6-1 to TRBJ1-6, with TRBD1 matching over 7 bases. The CDR3 is 14 residues long. The germline V gene has CDR1 MNHNS and CDR2 SASEGT. After removal of 2 bases from V and 16 bases from J, the junction contained 11 bases not matched to a gene. The DNA of the CDR3 is TGTGCCAGCAGTGAAAACCCGGACAGGCTACGTCTCCACTTT. Translating it yields CASSENPDRLRLHF.

V and J are TRBV7-9 and TRBJ1-1; 9 nucleotides align to TRBD1. CDR3 length: 15 residues. Germline-derived CDR1 and CDR2 are SEHNR and FQNEAQ (reference sequence). J was trimmed by 4 bases and V by 1 base; bases with no gene match: 4. The CDR3 sequence: CASSLGDRVGTEAFF. DNA of the CDR3: TGTGCCAGCAGCTTAGGGGACAGGGTTGGCACTGAAGCTTTCTTT.

The V call is TRBV12-3 or TRBV12-4, the J call TRBJ1-5, with 7 bases lining up with TRBD1. This CDR3 comprises 15 residues. Trimming cost V 6 bases and J 4 bases; bases outside gene matches: 9. The CDR3 here is CASSSGQGVNQPQHF. Written as DNA, the CDR3 is TGTGCCAGCAGCTCGGGGCAGGGGGTAAATCAGCCCCAGCATTTT.

The V and J genes are TRBV4-3 and TRBJ2-7; no reliable D call. The CDR3 is made up of 16 amino acids. From germline, CDR1 is LGHNA and CDR2 YSLEER. Trimming cost V 0 bases and J 0 bases, with 12 bases left between them. This CDR3 reads CASSQDFLGVSYEQYF. CDR3 DNA sequence: TGCGCCAGCAGCCAAGACTTCCTCGGAGTCTCCTACGAGCAGTACTTC.

On this clonotype: The missing conserved phenylalanine or tryptophan at the end of this CDR3 makes a read error likely. It is unclear where the CDR3 begins or ends on the DNA, so no DNA is shown, and the CDR3 is as TCRdb lists it. The chain uses TRBV7-2 and TRBJ2-1; the table names TRBD2, a call not compared with the DNA. Germline CDR1 SGHTA, CDR2 FQGNSA. The CDR3 has 14 amino acids, counting both end residues. Here the CDR3 reads CASSSPGLADYLFC.

The V and J genes are TRBV15 and TRBJ2-3; either TRBD1 or TRBD2 may fit D (5 bases each). The CDR3 runs to 13 residues. V was clipped by 5 bases and J by 6 bases, with 12 bases between them. Germline values: CDR1 LNHNV, CDR2 YYDKDF (reference sequence). DNA for the CDR3: TGTGCCACCAGCCCGCCGGGGCAGGATACGCAGTATTTT. It translates to CATSPPGQDTQYF.

This clonotype was detected a few times. This chain joins TRBV5-1 and TRBJ2-5, with D hard to call. The CDR3 has 14 amino acids. Per the germline V gene, CDR1 is SGHRS and CDR2 is YFSETQ. Trimming stripped 0 bases from V and 2 bases from J, with 8 bases between. The CDR3 nucleotides read TGCGCCAGCAGCTTGGGGCCAGATCAAGAGACCCAGTACTTC. Translating it yields CASSLGPDQETQYF.

V is TRBV12-3 or TRBV12-4 and J is TRBJ1-1, with 9 positions matching TRBD1. This CDR3 is built from 13 residues. V shed 5 bases, J shed 5 bases, and the junction held 3 bases outside the gene matches. The CDR3 is CASSGTGRTEAFF. In nucleotides, the CDR3 is TGTGCCAGCAGTGGGACAGGGAGGACTGAAGCTTTCTTT.

The sample holds many counts of this clonotype. The chain carries TRBV4-3 and TRBJ2-2; no clear D gene. The V end lost 0 bases, the J end lost 6 bases, and 5 bases lay between the germline ends. Germline CDR1 LGHNA, CDR2 YSLEER. This CDR3 region has 13 residues. The CDR3 DNA reads as TGCGCCAGCAGCCAAGAATGGGCCGGGGAGCTGTTTTTT. Translation gives CASSQEWAGELFF.

This clonotype has ten or more counts. The CDR3 DNA is TGTGCCAGCAGTCGCGGCTTTGGTGGGCAGTACTTC. Encoded protein: CASSRGFGGQYF. The rearrangement links TRBV6-5 to TRBJ2-7; D remains ambiguous. Germline values: CDR1 MNHEY, CDR2 SVGAGI. The V end lost 5 bases, the J end lost 9 bases, and 14 bases lay between the germline ends. The CDR3 extends over 12 amino acids.